The T cell receptor (beta chain) described here comes from a study of technical replicates of blood from a few donors. The data were produced by immunoSEQ multiplex PCR, yet TCRdb's version contains in-frame clones alone and is incomplete. The data contain just under 45,000 clones, about 96% of them singletons. The sequenced sample consisted of T cells isolated from PBMCs. The source is a human donor in good health.

CDR3 sequence reads: CASSQDAYSFQETQYF. The DNA of the CDR3 is TGCGCCAGCAGCCAAGATGCATATAGTTTCCAAGAGACCCAGTACTTC. The chain is built from TRBV4-1 and TRBJ2-5; D is ambiguous. Germline CDR1 MGHRA, CDR2 YSYEKL. This CDR3 comprises 16 residues. Between the trimmed V and J ends, which lost 0 bases and 1 base, there was a span of 12 bases.